This T cell receptor (beta chain) was observed in a study of lymphopenia after photon versus proton radiotherapy. Sequencing used immunoSEQ multiplex PCR; TCRdb keeps in-frame clones, though not all of them. The sample carries some 30,000 clones, 75% to 90% recorded once. Losses at the gene ends were 2 bases for V and 0 bases for J; bases not matched to a gene: 4. CDR1 is SGHAT, CDR2 FQNNGV, per germline. This CDR3 contains 15 residues. Sample: peripheral blood, taken from a patient treated with photon-based radiotherapy. The receptor was derived from a woman between 45 and 65 years old with pancreatic cancer. The V call is TRBV11-2, the J call TRBJ2-7; 7 nucleotides match TRBD2. The chain's CDR3 is CASSLTGGLSYEQYF. The DNA for the CDR3 is TGTGCCAGCAGCTTAACGGGAGGCCTCTCCTACGAGCAGTACTTC.